The 27 T cell receptor beta chains below all came from one sample that was sequenced in a study of a mutant IDH1 vaccine in newly diagnosed glioma. Their target antigens are unknown. Documented time point: week 47, end of study. A 20-mer mutant IDH1 peptide at 300 ug was injected subcutaneously with topical imiquimod. Profiled with immunoSEQ multiplex PCR; TCRdb holds only in-frame clones, not every one. The sample comprises 77,000 or so clones, roughly four fifths of which are singletons, and around 5% rests with the top ten. The sample in question was PBMCs, obtained from a glioma patient whose treatment included an IDH1 peptide vaccine. The receptors shown here come from a man aged 35 to 55 with glioma.

In its sample, this clone was seen a few times. The chain joins TRBV4-3 to TRBJ1-1; D remains unclear. The CDR3 has 13 residues. Trimming pared 3 bases from V and 8 bases from J, leaving 13 bases between. Germline V gene data show CDR1 as LGHNA and CDR2 as YSLEER. In DNA form, the CDR3 reads TGCGCCAGCAGCCAGGCAATGGGGTCCGAAGCTTTCTTT. Protein: CASSQAMGSEAFF.

This rearrangement joins TRBV6-1 to TRBJ1-4; D is uncertain. Germline assignment: CDR1 MNHNS and CDR2 SASEGT. The ends were cut back, 6 bases at V and 0 bases at J, with 11 bases in the middle. The CDR3 is made up of 15 amino acids. The CDR3 protein is CASSRGLATNEKLFF. CDR3 nucleotide sequence: TGTGCCAGCAGCAGAGGACTTGCAACTAATGAAAAACTGTTTTTT.

The gene calls are TRBV11-2 and TRBJ2-7; either TRBD1 or TRBD2 may supply D (7 bases each). The CDR3 sequence is 14 residues long. The germline V gene encodes CDR1 SGHAT and CDR2 FQNNGV. V was pared by 4 bases and J by 6 bases, with 16 bases between. The CDR3 DNA follows: TGTGCCAGCAGCTCCTGGGGAGGGGGCGGCGAGCAGTACTTC. Amino acid sequence: CASSSWGGGGEQYF.

This chain joins TRBV5-1 and TRBJ2-3; 10 bases align to TRBD2. The V gene's germline CDR1 is SGHRS and CDR2 YFSETQ. Unmatched junction bases numbered 17, after V lost 3 bases and J lost 4 bases. The CDR3 runs 19 residues. The CDR3 sequence: CASSYSIERGGLSADTQYF. The CDR3 coding sequence is TGCGCCAGCAGCTACTCTATCGAGCGGGGGGGCCTGTCGGCAGATACGCAGTATTTT.

This chain uses TRBV4-3 with TRBJ2-1; no clear D gene. Germline values: CDR1 LGHNA, CDR2 YSLEER. With 0 bases removed from V and 7 bases from J, the gap between germline ends came to 13 bases. The CDR3 contains 15 residues. The CDR3, as DNA: TGCGCCAGCAGCCAAGATCTAGACCTTGGTAATGAGCAGTTCTTC. Amino acids: CASSQDLDLGNEQFF.

This clone was counted only a few times. This chain uses TRBV18 with TRBJ1-4, with a possible D match to TRBD1 (6 bases). There are 13 residues in the CDR3. Trimming removed 4 bases at V and 6 bases at J, with 9 bases between. The germline gives CDR1 KGHSH, CDR2 LQKENI. This chain's CDR3 is CASSRRQDEKLFF. Written as DNA, the CDR3 is TGTGCCAGCTCACGCCGACAGGATGAAAAACTGTTTTTT. Full variable domain (remainder filled in from reference TRBV18 and TRBJ1-4): NAGVMQNPRHLVRRRGQEARLRCSPMKGHSHVYWYRQLPEEGLKFMVYLQKENIIDESGMPKERFSAEFPKEGPSILRIQQVVRGDSAAYFCASSRRQDEKLFFGSGTQLSVL.

The chain uses TRBV19 and TRBJ2-7, with TRBD2 as a possible D gene (5 bases). V lost 3 bases, J lost 0 bases, and 12 bases lay in between. Germline V gene sequence: CDR1 LNHDA, CDR2 SQIVND (reference sequence). This CDR3 is built from 15 residues. CDR3 region: CASSMVPDFSYEQYF. CDR3 DNA sequence: TGTGCCAGTAGTATGGTGCCGGACTTCTCCTACGAGCAGTACTTC.

The chain is built from TRBV30 and TRBJ1-6, with D perhaps matching TRBD1 (5 bases). Per germline, CDR1 GTSNPN and CDR2 SVGIG (reference sequence). This CDR3 has 17 residues. The germline V and J ends were trimmed by 0 bases and 8 bases, with 20 bases remaining between them. The chain's CDR3 is CAWSVNFLTDTYSPLHF. CDR3 nucleotide sequence: TGTGCCTGGAGTGTAAATTTCCTGACAGATACCTATTCACCCCTCCACTTT. The variable domain in full, with the rest retrieved from reference TRBV30 and TRBJ1-6, is SQTIHQWPATLVQPVGSPLSLECTVEGTSNPNLYWYRQAAGRGLQLLFYSVGIGQISSEVPQNLSASRPQDRQFILSSKKLLLSDSGFYLCAWSVNFLTDTYSPLHFGNGTRLTVT.

V usage is TRBV15 and J usage is TRBJ1-2; D not certain. The germline V gene has CDR1 LNHNV and CDR2 YYDKDF (reference sequence). CDR3 length: 15 amino acids. V gave up 0 bases and J gave up 4 bases, with 12 bases separating them. CDR3 protein: CATSREGPETYGYTF. CDR3 bases: TGTGCCACCAGCAGAGAAGGGCCCGAGACCTATGGCTACACCTTC.

The CDR3 here is CASSPLVGSGTGELFF. CDR3 DNA: TGTGCCAGCTCACCACTGGTGGGTTCGGGGACCGGGGAGCTGTTTTTT. This chain joins TRBV18 and TRBJ2-2, with D possibly matching TRBD2 (5 bases). Germline V gene lookup returns CDR1 KGHSH and CDR2 LQKENI. Trimming pared 1 base from V and 5 bases from J, leaving 14 bases between. This CDR3 has 16 amino acids. Looking up the rest from reference TRBV18 and TRBJ2-2 gives the full variable domain: NAGVMQNPRHLVRRRGQEARLRCSPMKGHSHVYWYRQLPEEGLKFMVYLQKENIIDESGMPKERFSAEFPKEGPSILRIQQVVRGDSAAYFCASSPLVGSGTGELFFGEGSRLTVL.

V usage is TRBV11-2 and J usage is TRBJ2-2; 8 bases fit TRBD2. Germline trimming cut 1 base from V and 5 bases from J; bases unmatched to any gene: 6. The germline CDR1 and CDR2 sequences are SGHAT and FQNNGV. The CDR3 has 16 residues. The CDR3 reads CASSLAAGGRTGELFF. The CDR3 bases are TGTGCCAGCAGCTTAGCGGCGGGAGGTCGTACCGGGGAGCTGTTTTTT.

This clone was counted a few times. This rearrangement joins TRBV6-5 to TRBJ2-7, with D possibly being TRBD1 or TRBD2 (5 bases each). Between the trimmed V and J ends, which lost 7 bases and 2 bases, there was a span of 12 bases. The germline gives CDR1 MNHEY, CDR2 SVGAGI. The CDR3 is 13 amino acids. The CDR3 sequence is CASKEGPTYEQYF. The CDR3 bases are TGTGCCAGCAAAGAGGGGCCAACCTACGAGCAGTACTTC.

Only a few counts were recorded for this clone. The chain joins TRBV30 to TRBJ1-4, with 7 bases lining up with TRBD1. Germline V CDR1 and CDR2: GTSNPN, SVGIG (reference sequence). The CDR3 runs 12 residues. Trimming cost V 7 bases and J 8 bases; bases outside gene matches: 7. The CDR3 reads CASRGQEEKLFF. CDR3 DNA: TGTGCCTCGAGGGGGCAGGAGGAAAAACTGTTTTTT. The full variable domain, rest sourced from reference TRBV30 and TRBJ1-4, is SQTIHQWPATLVQPVGSPLSLECTVEGTSNPNLYWYRQAAGRGLQLLFYSVGIGQISSEVPQNLSASRPQDRQFILSSKKLLLSDSGFYLCASRGQEEKLFFGSGTQLSVL.

This clone has only one observation. CDR3 in DNA: TGCGCCAGCAGTCCGCTCAGCAAGACAGACGCGGAGCAGTACTTC. This encodes CASSPLSKTDAEQYF. The J gene is TRBJ2-7, the V gene TRBV4-1; perhaps TRBD1 as D (5 bases). From germline, CDR1 is MGHRA and CDR2 YSYEKL. CDR3 length equals 15 residues. V shed 6 bases and J shed 7 bases, with 22 bases lying between them.

The CDR3 loop reads CASRELRQGNQPQHF. The CDR3 coding sequence is TGTGCCAGCAGAGAACTGCGACAGGGCAATCAGCCCCAGCATTTT. The chain employs TRBV6-6 and TRBJ1-5, with D perhaps TRBD1 (6 bases). Germline loops: CDR1 MNHNY, CDR2 SVGAGI (reference sequence). Trimming removed 6 bases from V and 2 bases from J, with 14 bases in between. The CDR3 runs 15 residues.

The chain combines TRBV28 with TRBJ1-2; TRBD1 is a possible D gene (6 bases). Germline V gene sequence: CDR1 MDHEN, CDR2 SYDVKM. The CDR3 has 16 amino acids. Trimming removed 5 bases from V and 0 bases from J, with 16 bases in between. The CDR3 sequence: CASSLTPTGTNYGYTF. The CDR3 DNA reads as TGTGCCAGCAGTCTCACCCCGACAGGAACTAACTATGGCTACACCTTC.

This clone was observed a handful of times. The chain joins TRBV6-1 to TRBJ2-7; the D call may be TRBD1 or TRBD2 (5 bases each). The germline CDR1 and CDR2 sequences are MNHNS and SASEGT. V was shortened by 4 bases and J by 0 bases, with 13 bases between the two germline ends. The CDR3 sequence is 15 residues long. CDR3 in amino acids: CASSVEGRSSYEQYF. The CDR3 DNA is TGTGCCAGCAGTGTAGAGGGGCGAAGCTCCTACGAGCAGTACTTC.

The rearrangement joins TRBV4-2 to TRBJ1-2, with D tentatively TRBD1 (5 bases). Germline V gene data show CDR1 as LGHNA and CDR2 as YNFKEQ. V lost 0 bases and J 7 bases, leaving 18 bases between the germline ends. The CDR3 loop spans 16 amino acids. DNA for the CDR3: TGTGCCAGCAGCCAAGATTGGGGGGAGGGGTATGGTGGCTACACCTTC. Translating it yields CASSQDWGEGYGGYTF.

V usage is TRBV5-4 and J usage is TRBJ2-5, with 12 bases aligning to TRBD2. The DNA end is more similar to TRBJ2-7, so the J call may be wrong. The CDR3 is 15 amino acids. Per germline, CDR1 SGHNT and CDR2 YYREEE (reference sequence). CDR3 region: CASSPGLAGTYEQYF. CDR3 in DNA: TGTGCCAGCAGCCCCGGACTAGCGGGGACCTACGAGCAGTACTTC.

The rearrangement links TRBV5-1 to TRBJ2-1; 10 bases line up with TRBD2. V lost 0 bases and J lost 1; bases outside the gene matches: 1. The CDR3 has 16 residues. Germline V gene data show CDR1 as SGHRS and CDR2 as YFSETQ. The CDR3 DNA follows: TGCGCCAGCAGCTTGGCAGCGGGAGGGTCCTACAATGAGCAGTTCTTC. Amino acid sequence: CASSLAAGGSYNEQFF. Variable domain in full (rest from reference TRBV5-1 and TRBJ2-1): KAGVTQTPRYLIKTRGQQVTLSCSPISGHRSVSWYQQTPGQGLQFLFEYFSETQRNKGNFPGRFSGRQFSNSRSEMNVSTLELGDSALYLCASSLAAGGSYNEQFFGPGTRLTVL.

The chain uses TRBV7-9 and TRBJ1-5, with D unresolved. This CDR3 region has 12 residues. V was clipped by 1 base and J by 7 bases, with 5 bases between them. Germline CDR1 is SEHNR and CDR2 is FQNEAQ (reference sequence). CDR3: CASSLGVQPQHF. For the CDR3, the DNA is TGTGCCAGCAGCTTAGGGGTCCAGCCCCAGCATTTT.

Written as DNA, the CDR3 is TGCGCCAGCAGCCAAGAATCGGGGAACTATGGCTACACCTTC. This encodes CASSQESGNYGYTF. J is TRBJ1-2 and V is TRBV4-3; no firm D call. CDR3 length: 14 amino acids. The germline V and J ends were trimmed by 0 bases and 2 bases, with 7 bases remaining between them. The germline CDR1 and CDR2 sequences are LGHNA and YSLEER.

V is TRBV19 and J is TRBJ2-7; no reliable D call. This CDR3 is built from 15 residues. Trimming removed 3 bases from V and 2 bases from J, with 14 bases in between. Germline V gene lookup returns CDR1 LNHDA and CDR2 SQIVND (reference sequence). In DNA form, the CDR3 reads TGTGCCAGTAGTATGAAGGCTCCCAGTACCTACGAGCAGTACTTC. Translation gives CASSMKAPSTYEQYF.

This sequence joins TRBV19 and TRBJ1-1, with D perhaps TRBD1 (5 bases). This CDR3 contains 13 residues. Germline CDR1 and CDR2: LNHDA and SQIVND (reference sequence). V shed 8 bases and J shed 0 bases, with 10 bases lying between them. The CDR3 DNA reads TGTGCCAGTGGGGACGGTCTGAACACTGAAGCTTTCTTT. Its protein is CASGDGLNTEAFF.

The chain carries TRBV5-3 and TRBJ1-2; D may be TRBD1 (5 bases). Being an ORF, TRBV5-3 has a function that is uncertain. The ends were cut back, 1 base at V and 8 bases at J, with 15 bases in the middle. CDR3 length: 14 residues. In nucleotides, the CDR3 is TGTGCCAGAAGCTTGTGGGACGGCGGCGAGGGCTACACCTTC. It yields the protein CARSLWDGGEGYTF.

The V call is TRBV19, the J call TRBJ2-3; D unclear. With 6 bases removed from V and 1 base from J, the gap between germline ends came to 11 bases. Germline assignment: CDR1 LNHDA and CDR2 SQIVND (reference sequence). The CDR3 is 14 amino acids. The CDR3 spells CASSRVFRTDTQYF. CDR3 bases: TGTGCCAGTAGCCGGGTTTTCCGCACAGATACGCAGTATTTT.

The chain employs TRBV19 and TRBJ2-5; 10 bases are shared with TRBD2. The V and J ends lost 6 bases and 1 base, in that order; junction bases with no gene match: 11. The CDR3 covers 17 residues. Germline CDR1 reads LNHDA; CDR2 reads SQIVND (reference sequence). As DNA, the CDR3 is TGTGCCAGTAGGCCGGGGAGGACTAGCGGTGCCCAAGAGACCCAGTACTTC. Encoded protein: CASRPGRTSGAQETQYF.